The next 12 T cell receptor beta chains were all read from a single sample in a study of T cells in Graves' hyperthyroidism and ophthalmopathy. What was amplified from RNA transcripts were TCR beta CDR3 regions. A set of HTBI primers served as the primers for a first-round RT-PCR of the TCR CDR3. TCRdb re-analysed the multiplex PCR reads in MiXCR, keeping a single row per CDR3 protein. The sample carries a few hundred thousand distinct CDR3 sequences, roughly 15% recorded once. Source material: blood. The receptors here all came from a woman aged 55 to 70 with Graves' ophthalmopathy.

The chain combines TRBV7-8 with TRBJ2-5; perhaps TRBD2 as D (6 bases). The germline gives CDR1 SGHVS, CDR2 FQNEAQ. CDR3 length: 14 amino acids. V shed 5 bases and J shed 5 bases, with 15 bases lying between them. CDR3 protein: CASSPSHGGETQYF. CDR3 coding DNA: TGTGCCAGCAGCCCTAGTCATGGAGGGGAGACCCAGTACTTC.

This clonotype showed up many times. J is TRBJ2-7 and V is TRBV28, with 7 nucleotides matching TRBD1. The germline V gene has CDR1 MDHEN and CDR2 SYDVKM. The CDR3 contains 14 residues. V gave up 3 bases and J gave up 0 bases; unmatched junction bases: 2. CDR3 residues: CASSFPGGSYEQYF. CDR3 nucleotides: TGTGCCAGCAGTTTTCCAGGGGGCTCCTACGAGCAGTACTTC.

This clonotype was observed at least ten times. The chain is built from TRBV5-1 and TRBJ2-3, with 8 bases identical to TRBD2. V lost 0 bases, J lost 5 bases, and 8 bases stayed unmatched. CDR3 length: 16 residues. Germline CDR1 is SGHRS and CDR2 is YFSETQ. The CDR3 loop is CASSLASAGVLDTQYF. CDR3 DNA: TGCGCCAGCAGCTTGGCCTCAGCGGGAGTGCTAGATACGCAGTATTTT. The full variable domain, in which reference TRBV5-1 and TRBJ2-3 provide the parts outside the CDR3, is KAGVTQTPRYLIKTRGQQVTLSCSPISGHRSVSWYQQTPGQGLQFLFEYFSETQRNKGNFPGRFSGRQFSNSRSEMNVSTLELGDSALYLCASSLASAGVLDTQYFGPGTRLTVL.

This chain joins TRBV9 and TRBJ2-1; 11 bases fit TRBD2. The V and J ends lost 0 bases and 12 bases, in that order; junction bases with no gene match: 8. Germline assignment: CDR1 SGDLS and CDR2 YYNGEE. The CDR3 contains 15 residues. The CDR3 reads CASSVETSGRAWQFF. In DNA, the CDR3 is TGTGCCAGCAGCGTAGAAACTAGCGGGAGAGCATGGCAGTTCTTC.

This clonotype was detected a few times. V and J are TRBV2 and TRBJ2-5, with D possibly being TRBD2 (6 bases). This CDR3 is 12 amino acids long. Germline-derived CDR1 and CDR2 are SNHLY and FYNNEI. Trimming took 8 bases from V and 5 from J, leaving 12 bases between them. DNA for the CDR3: TGTGCCAGCCTGCGGGGCGGGGAGACCCAGTACTTC. Protein: CASLRGGETQYF.

The J gene is TRBJ2-5, the V gene TRBV11-1; no definite D call. V lost 4 bases and J 5 bases, leaving 11 bases between the germline ends. The CDR3 length is 13 residues. From germline, CDR1 is SGHAT and CDR2 FQDESV (reference sequence). The DNA of the CDR3 is TGTGCCAGCAGCTCGGCGAATTGGGAGACCCAGTACTTC. It specifies CASSSANWETQYF.

This clonotype has at least ten counts. This chain links TRBV6-1 with TRBJ2-5; 7 nucleotides match TRBD1. The CDR3 loop spans 16 amino acids. CDR1 and CDR2 from the germline V gene are MNHNS and SASEGT. Trimming at V came to 0 bases and at J to 7 bases, leaving 11 bases not matched to a gene. CDR3 in amino acids: CASSEARTGQGVTQYF. CDR3 nucleotide sequence: TGTGCCAGCAGTGAAGCCCGGACAGGCCAGGGGGTGACCCAGTACTTC.

This clonotype was detected ten times or more. The chain has TRBV5-1 and TRBJ2-2, with D unresolved. Trimming removed 1 base at V and 0 bases at J, with 7 bases between. Per the germline V gene, CDR1 is SGHRS and CDR2 is YFSETQ. The length of the CDR3 is 15 residues. The CDR3 DNA reads TGCGCCAGCAGCTTGCGGCCATCGAACACCGGGGAGCTGTTTTTT. This translates into CASSLRPSNTGELFF.

The chain uses TRBV6-9 and TRBJ2-7; 10 bases match TRBD1. Germline CDR1 is MNHGY and CDR2 is SVAAGI. With V trimmed by 4 bases and J by 3 bases, 9 bases remained unmatched. CDR3 size: 16 residues. This CDR3 is CASSSLGQGGNYEQYF. The CDR3 DNA follows: TGTGCCAGCAGTTCCCTCGGACAGGGGGGGAACTACGAGCAGTACTTC.

The chain carries TRBV25-1 and TRBJ2-4, with D possibly TRBD2 on 7 matching bases. Germline V gene lookup returns CDR1 MGHDK and CDR2 SYGVNS. V was pared by 6 bases and J by 6 bases, with 21 bases between. The length of the CDR3 is 16 residues. The CDR3: CASSPRIGGVGNIQYF. The CDR3 nucleotides are TGTGCCAGCAGCCCCAGAATAGGGGGGGTAGGAAACATTCAGTACTTC.

This clonotype turned up a few times. The chain recombines TRBV3-1 with TRBJ2-4; D is undetermined. V lost 0 bases, J lost 8 bases, and 14 bases lay in between. The CDR3 loop spans 15 amino acids. The germline V gene encodes CDR1 LGHDT and CDR2 YNNKEL (reference sequence). CDR3 nucleotide sequence: TGTGCCAGCAGCCAAGATCCGACGCCCCGGCACATTCAGTACTTC. This gives the protein CASSQDPTPRHIQYF.

This clonotype was detected many times. The rearrangement links TRBV7-8 to TRBJ1-2, with 9 bases that match TRBD1. Germline values: CDR1 SGHVS, CDR2 FQNEAQ. V gave up 5 bases and J gave up 8 bases; unmatched junction bases: 6. The CDR3 is 13 amino acids. CDR3 sequence: CASSPGTGTGYTF. The CDR3, as DNA: TGTGCCAGCAGCCCTGGGACAGGGACCGGCTACACCTTC. The variable domain in full, completed from reference TRBV7-8 and TRBJ1-2, reads GAGVSQSPRYKVAKRGQDVALRCDPISGHVSLFWYQQALGQGPEFLTYFQNEAQLDKSGLPSDRFFAERPEGSVSTLKIQRTQQEDSAVYLCASSPGTGTGYTFGSGTRLTVV.